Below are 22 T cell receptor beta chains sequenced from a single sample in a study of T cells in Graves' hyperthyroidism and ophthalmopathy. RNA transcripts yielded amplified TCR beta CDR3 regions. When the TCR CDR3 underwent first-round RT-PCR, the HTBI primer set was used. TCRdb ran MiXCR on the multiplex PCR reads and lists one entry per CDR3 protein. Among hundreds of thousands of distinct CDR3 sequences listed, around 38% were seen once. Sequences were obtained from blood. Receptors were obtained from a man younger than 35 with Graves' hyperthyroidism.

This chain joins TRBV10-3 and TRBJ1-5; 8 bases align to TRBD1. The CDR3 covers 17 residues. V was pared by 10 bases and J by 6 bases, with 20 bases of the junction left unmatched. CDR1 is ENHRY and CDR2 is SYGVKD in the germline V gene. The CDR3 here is CASRVDRVEGHGQPQHF. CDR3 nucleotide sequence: TGTGCCAGCAGGGTGGACAGGGTAGAGGGTCACGGTCAGCCCCAGCATTTT.

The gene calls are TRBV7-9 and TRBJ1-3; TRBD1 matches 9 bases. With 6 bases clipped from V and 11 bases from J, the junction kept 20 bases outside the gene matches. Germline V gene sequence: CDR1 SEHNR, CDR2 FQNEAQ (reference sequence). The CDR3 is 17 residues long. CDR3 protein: CASSDGDRDRAHVSIYF. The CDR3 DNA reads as TGTGCCAGCAGTGATGGGGATCGGGACAGGGCCCACGTATCCATATATTTT.

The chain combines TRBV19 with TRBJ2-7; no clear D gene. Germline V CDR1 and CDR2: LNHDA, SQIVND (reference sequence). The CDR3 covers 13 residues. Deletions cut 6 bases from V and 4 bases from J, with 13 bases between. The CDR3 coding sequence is TGTGCCAGTAGGCCGGGTCCCACTTACGAGCAGTACTTC. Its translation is CASRPGPTYEQYF. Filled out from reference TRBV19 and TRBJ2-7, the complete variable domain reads DGGITQSPKYLFRKEGQNVTLSCEQNLNHDAMYWYRQDPGQGLRLIYYSQIVNDFQKGDIAEGYSVSREKKESFPLTVTSAQKNPTAFYLCASRPGPTYEQYFGPGTRLTVT.

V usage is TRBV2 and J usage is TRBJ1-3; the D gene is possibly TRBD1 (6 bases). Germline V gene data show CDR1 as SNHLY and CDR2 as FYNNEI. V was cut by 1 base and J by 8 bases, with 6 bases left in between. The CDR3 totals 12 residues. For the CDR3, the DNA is TGTGCCAGCAGTGAAGACAGGGACACCATATATTTT. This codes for CASSEDRDTIYF.

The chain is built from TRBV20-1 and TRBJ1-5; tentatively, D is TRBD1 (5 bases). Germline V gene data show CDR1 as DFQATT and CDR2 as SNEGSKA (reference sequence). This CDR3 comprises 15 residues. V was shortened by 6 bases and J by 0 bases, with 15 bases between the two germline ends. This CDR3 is CSANRQLYSNQPQHF. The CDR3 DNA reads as TGCAGTGCCAACCGACAGCTATATAGCAATCAGCCCCAGCATTTT.

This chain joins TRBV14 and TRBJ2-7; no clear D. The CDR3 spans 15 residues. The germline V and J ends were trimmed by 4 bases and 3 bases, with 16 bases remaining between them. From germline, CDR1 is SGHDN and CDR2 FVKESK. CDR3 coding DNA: TGTGCCAGCAGCCTAGCCCTGGGCAACCACTACGAGCAGTACTTC. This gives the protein CASSLALGNHYEQYF.

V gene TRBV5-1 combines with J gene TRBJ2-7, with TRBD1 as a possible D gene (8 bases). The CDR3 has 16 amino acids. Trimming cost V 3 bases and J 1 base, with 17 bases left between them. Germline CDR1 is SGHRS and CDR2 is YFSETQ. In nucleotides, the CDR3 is TGCGCCAGCAGCTGGGGGAGGGGGACAGGATCCTACGAGCAGTACTTC. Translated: CASSWGRGTGSYEQYF.

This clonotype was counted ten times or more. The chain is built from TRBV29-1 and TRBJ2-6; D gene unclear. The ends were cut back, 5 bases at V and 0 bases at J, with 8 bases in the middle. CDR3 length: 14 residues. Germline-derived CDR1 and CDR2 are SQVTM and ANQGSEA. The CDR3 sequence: CSVIDLSGANVLTF. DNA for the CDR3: TGCAGCGTTATTGACCTCTCTGGGGCCAACGTCCTGACTTTC.

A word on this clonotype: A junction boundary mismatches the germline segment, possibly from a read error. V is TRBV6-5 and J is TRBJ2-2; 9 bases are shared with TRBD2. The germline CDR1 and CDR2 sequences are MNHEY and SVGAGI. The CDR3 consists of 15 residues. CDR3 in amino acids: CAISYSGLANGELFF. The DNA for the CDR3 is TGTGCCATCAGTTACTCGGGACTAGCCAACGGGGAGCTGTTTTTT.

The CDR3: CASSYWDRSTGELFF. CDR3 sequence (DNA): TGTGCCAGCAGCTATTGGGACCGATCCACCGGGGAGCTGTTTTTT. The V and J genes are TRBV13 and TRBJ2-2, with D perhaps matching TRBD1 or TRBD2 (5 bases each). Trimming removed 4 bases at V and 4 bases at J, with 13 bases between. Looked up from germline, CDR1 is PRHDT and CDR2 is FYEKMQ (reference sequence). The CDR3 is made up of 15 amino acids.

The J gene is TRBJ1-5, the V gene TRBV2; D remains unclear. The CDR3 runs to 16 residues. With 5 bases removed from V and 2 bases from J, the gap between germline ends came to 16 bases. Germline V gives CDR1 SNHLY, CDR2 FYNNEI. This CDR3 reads CASSLSRLGGNQPQHF. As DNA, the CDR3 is TGTGCCAGCAGTTTATCACGCCTAGGAGGCAATCAGCCCCAGCATTTT. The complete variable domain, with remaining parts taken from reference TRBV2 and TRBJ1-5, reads EPEVTQTPSHQVTQMGQEVILRCVPISNHLYFYWYRQILGQKVEFLVSFYNNEISEKSEIFDDQFSVERPDGSNFTLKIRSTKLEDSAMYFCASSLSRLGGNQPQHFGDGTRLSIL.

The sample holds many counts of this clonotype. CDR3: CATSRAPQGMSEKLFF. The CDR3 coding sequence is TGTGCCACCAGCAGAGCCCCCCAGGGTATGAGTGAAAAACTGTTTTTT. The chain is built from TRBV15 and TRBJ1-4, with D tentatively TRBD1 (5 bases). Trimming removed 1 base at V and 7 bases at J, with 16 bases between. Germline assignment: CDR1 LNHNV and CDR2 YYDKDF (reference sequence). The CDR3 loop spans 16 amino acids.

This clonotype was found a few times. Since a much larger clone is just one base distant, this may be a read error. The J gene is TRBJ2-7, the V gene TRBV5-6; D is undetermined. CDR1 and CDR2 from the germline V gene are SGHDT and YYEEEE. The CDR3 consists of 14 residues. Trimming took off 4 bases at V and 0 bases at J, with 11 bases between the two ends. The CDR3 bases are TGTGCCAGCAGCCAGTGGACGGTCTCCTACGAGCAGTACTTC. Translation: CASSQWTVSYEQYF.

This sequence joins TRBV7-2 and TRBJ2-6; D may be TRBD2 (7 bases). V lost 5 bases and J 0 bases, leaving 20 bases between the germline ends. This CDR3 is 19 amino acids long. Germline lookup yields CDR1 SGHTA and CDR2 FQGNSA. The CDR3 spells CASSPLGAGDYSGANVLTF. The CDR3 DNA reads TGTGCCAGCAGCCCATTGGGGGCCGGGGACTACTCTGGGGCCAACGTCCTGACTTTC. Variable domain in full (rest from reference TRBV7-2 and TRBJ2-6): GAGVSQSPSNKVTEKGKDVELRCDPISGHTALYWYRQSLGQGLEFLIYFQGNSAPDKSGLPSDRFSAERTGGSVSTLTIQRTQQEDSAVYLCASSPLGAGDYSGANVLTFGAGSRLTVL.

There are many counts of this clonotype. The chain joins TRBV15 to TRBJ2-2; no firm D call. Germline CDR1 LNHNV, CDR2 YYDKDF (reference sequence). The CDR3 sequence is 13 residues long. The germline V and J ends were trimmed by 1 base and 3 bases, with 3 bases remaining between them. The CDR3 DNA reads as TGTGCCACCAGCAGAGGACACACCGGGGAGCTGTTTTTT. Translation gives CATSRGHTGELFF.

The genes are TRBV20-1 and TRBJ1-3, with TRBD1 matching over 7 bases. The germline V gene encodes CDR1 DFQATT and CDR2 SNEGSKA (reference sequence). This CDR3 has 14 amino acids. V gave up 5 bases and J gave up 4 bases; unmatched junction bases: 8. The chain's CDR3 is CSALLTGTGNTIYF. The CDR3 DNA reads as TGCAGTGCTCTTTTGACAGGGACCGGAAACACCATATATTTT.

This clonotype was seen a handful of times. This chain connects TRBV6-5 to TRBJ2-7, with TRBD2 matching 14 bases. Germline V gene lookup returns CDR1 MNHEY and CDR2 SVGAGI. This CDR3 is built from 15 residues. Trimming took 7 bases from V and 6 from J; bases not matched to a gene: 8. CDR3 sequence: CASTTGLAGVGEQYF. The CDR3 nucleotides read TGTGCCAGCACCACGGGACTAGCGGGGGTAGGCGAGCAGTACTTC.

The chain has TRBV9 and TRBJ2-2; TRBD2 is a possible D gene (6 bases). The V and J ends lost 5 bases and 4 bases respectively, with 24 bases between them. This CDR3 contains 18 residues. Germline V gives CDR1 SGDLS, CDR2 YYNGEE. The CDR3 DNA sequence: TGTGCCAGCAGTTACTCGATTGGGGGGAGGTCGGGCACCGGGGAGCTGTTTTTT. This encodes CASSYSIGGRSGTGELFF.

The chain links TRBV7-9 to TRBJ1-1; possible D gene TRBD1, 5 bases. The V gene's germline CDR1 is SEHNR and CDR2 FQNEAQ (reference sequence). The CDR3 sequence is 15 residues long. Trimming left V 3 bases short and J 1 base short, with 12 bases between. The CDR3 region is CASSFFLGGNTEAFF. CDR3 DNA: TGTGCCAGCAGCTTCTTTCTCGGGGGGAACACTGAAGCTTTCTTT. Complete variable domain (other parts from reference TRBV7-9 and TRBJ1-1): DTGVSQNPRHKITKRGQNVTFRCDPISEHNRLYWYRQTLGQGPEFLTYFQNEAQLEKSRLLSDRFSAERPKGSFSTLEIQRTEQGDSAMYLCASSFFLGGNTEAFFGQGTRLTVV.

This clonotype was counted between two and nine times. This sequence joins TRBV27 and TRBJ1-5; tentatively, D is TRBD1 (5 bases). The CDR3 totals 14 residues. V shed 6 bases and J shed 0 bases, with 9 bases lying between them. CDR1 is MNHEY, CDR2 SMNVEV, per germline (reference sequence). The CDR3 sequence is CASRPRASNQPQHF. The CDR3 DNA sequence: TGTGCCAGCAGACCCAGGGCTAGCAATCAGCCCCAGCATTTT.

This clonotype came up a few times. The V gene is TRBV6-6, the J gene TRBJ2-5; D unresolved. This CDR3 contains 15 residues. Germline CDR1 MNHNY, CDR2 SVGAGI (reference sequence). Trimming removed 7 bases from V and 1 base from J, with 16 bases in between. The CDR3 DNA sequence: TGTGCCAGCACCCCCGAGACACGGATCCAAGAGACCCAGTACTTC. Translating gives CASTPETRIQETQYF.

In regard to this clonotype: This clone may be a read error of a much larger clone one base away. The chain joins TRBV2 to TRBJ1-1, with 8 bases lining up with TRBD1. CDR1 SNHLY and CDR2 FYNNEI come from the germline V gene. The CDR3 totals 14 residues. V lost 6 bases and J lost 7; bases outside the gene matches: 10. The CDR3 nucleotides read TGTGCCAGCAGGCTCCGGGACAGGCGTAGTGAAGCTTTCTTT. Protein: CASRLRDRRSEAFF.